This T cell receptor beta chain emerged from a study of T cells in localized non-small cell lung cancer (dated by TCRdb to the early 2020s). With regard to the full study: The study examined T cell repertoires in a few hundred patients with early-stage NSCLC and compared tumors with uninvolved tumor-adjacent lungs. The cohort was made up of approximately 250 treatment-naive NSCLC patients whose localized lung tumors had been resected. Of the NSCLC patients, over 120 were male and about a hundred were female, and the mean age was about 69 years. What the research found in general, with its limitations: Uninvolved tumor-adjacent lung showed the highest T cell clonality, higher than tumor, which suggests more focused antigenic responses in the uninvolved tumor-adjacent lung. Since the design was exploratory, TCR variables were selected using unadjusted p-values with no false-discovery rate correction. Higher blood T cell density associated with longer overall survival, while higher adjacent-lung clonality associated with shorter survival. Multi-region tumor sequencing was not performed, so intratumor heterogeneity could not be excluded. Of the top 100 tumor clones, a median of roughly 56 were detected in paired uninvolved adjacent lung; about 28 were also among that lung's top 100.

Uninvolved adjacent lung was obtained at least 2 cm from the tumor margin, and the absence of atypia was confirmed by two independent pathologists. At diagnosis, peripheral blood, uninvolved tumor-adjacent lung and tumor were collected and were preserved as a mix of fresh-frozen and FFPE material. TCR beta CDR3 regions were sequenced from DNA using the immunoSEQ Assay. On the study's bioinformatics: T cell density was computed as TCR beta template counts normalized to usable DNA estimated by amplifying housekeeping genes. Using the preseqR package, richness was estimated by extrapolating to 120,000 templates for tissue samples and 400,000 templates for PBMC samples. Clonality was calculated as one minus Pielou's evenness. Differential abundance testing on productive amino-acid clonotypes, with a minimum total count of 5 and an alpha of 0.1, was used to identify tissue-enriched TCRs. The Jaccard Index and the Morisita Overlap Index were used to measure how much the repertoires overlapped between compartments. GLIPH clustered TCR beta CDR3s with public tetramer-defined viral CDR3s; viral motifs required at least three viral sequences plus V-gene enrichment. TCRdb provides this immuneACCESS table in a form limited to in-frame rearrangements. Some clones are lacking; in checked studies, under half of them reflect an unresolved V gene, and why the rest are absent is not known. That table is the source of V, J and clone size, and D and trimming were worked out from the DNA. In all, the sample holds about 800 clones, and about 21% of those were seen once. Around 26% of the sample rests with the top ten.

This clone has a handful of counts. This receptor's antigen is unknown. There are no base qualities to consult, and no much larger clone falls within one base. This clonotype originated in a female donor of 60 years or more with stage I lung adenocarcinoma. Sequencing used normal lung tissue next to the tumor, obtained before any cancer treatment.

The CDR3 region: CASSRGLAGPAQHTQYF. At the DNA level, the sequence is TGTGCCAGCAGCCGGGGACTAGCGGGACCAGCACAGCATACGCAGTATTTT. The chain was built from TRBV9 and TRBJ2-3; 13 bases in the middle match TRBD2. As encoded in the germline V gene, CDR1 is SGDLS while CDR2 is YYNGEE. The CDR3 spans 17 residues, from the cysteine through the phenylalanine. The only DNA kept is the CDR3, 51 bases in frame from the first base. For this chain, trimming is 4 bases at the V end and 7 bases at the J end, and the number of junction bases without a gene match is 12.